Following are 30 T cell receptor beta chains from one sample sequenced in a study of T cells expressing NK-cell markers. TCRdb re-called the 5' RACE reads; every CDR3 protein appears as one record, without DNA. This sample carries about 390,000 distinct CDR3 sequences, with around 10% going to the ten biggest clones. Specimen: blood T cells: a sorted CD56 or NKG2C T cell subset, CD4+ or CD8+ T cells, or bulk PBMC T cells (not recorded which). The receptor source for this set is a woman between 45 and 60 years old in good health.

The rearrangement joins TRBV6-5 to TRBJ2-1; as DNA is missing, the TRBD1 call by TCRdb cannot be tested. Germline V gene sequence: CDR1 MNHEY, CDR2 SVGAGI. The CDR3 runs 12 residues. CDR3 amino acids: CASSRQGNEQFF.

The V call is TRBV30, the J call TRBJ2-2; TCRdb lists TRBD2, though no DNA is available to test this call. The CDR3 runs to 17 residues. CDR1 and CDR2 from the germline V gene are GTSNPN and SVGIG (reference sequence). This CDR3 is CARERASGRGNTGELFF.

The CDR3 reads CASSSSVGGRTNTEAFF. The rearrangement joins TRBV27 to TRBJ1-1; TCRdb indicates TRBD1, and absent DNA this call remains unverified. The CDR3 covers 17 residues. CDR1 MNHEY and CDR2 SMNVEV come from the germline V gene (reference sequence).

The chain recombines TRBV4-1 with TRBJ2-1; lacking DNA, the TRBD2 call made by TCRdb goes unchecked. Germline values: CDR1 MGHRA, CDR2 YSYEKL. CDR3 size: 15 residues. CDR3 amino acids: CASSQVRGRANEQFF.

This chain joins TRBV5-1 and TRBJ2-1; without DNA, the TCRdb call of TRBD2 cannot be checked. The germline V gene encodes CDR1 SGHRS and CDR2 YFSETQ. This CDR3 spans 16 amino acids. The CDR3 is CASRYLSGWTADEQFF.

The V and J genes are TRBV12-3 or TRBV12-4 and TRBJ2-3; TCRdb outputs TRBD1, but without DNA this stays unchecked. The CDR3 loop spans 16 amino acids. The CDR3 loop is CASSLARQGLTDTQYF.

The rearrangement links TRBV29-1 to TRBJ1-1. CDR3 length: 13 amino acids. CDR1 and CDR2 (germline): SQVTM, ANQGSEA. CDR3 loop: CSVRDGMNTEAFF.

The chain is built from TRBV10-3 and TRBJ2-1. The germline V gene encodes CDR1 ENHRY and CDR2 SYGVKD. This CDR3 is 13 amino acids long. The CDR3 spells CASGRGTYNEQFF.

This chain links TRBV12-3 or TRBV12-4 with TRBJ2-3. The CDR3 sequence is 14 residues long. CDR3 amino acids: CASQVYGSTDTQYF.

The chain couples TRBV6-5 to TRBJ1-5; TCRdb's D call of TRBD1 is untestable without DNA. The CDR3 is 14 amino acids. In germline, CDR1 is MNHEY, CDR2 SVGAGI. This CDR3 is CASSRQGSDQPQHF.

The chain recombines TRBV24-1 with TRBJ2-3; TCRdb proposes TRBD1, but this gene call is untestable without DNA. This CDR3 has 13 residues. Looked up from germline, CDR1 is KGHDR and CDR2 is SFDVKD. The CDR3 region is CATSVSGEDTQYF.

The CDR3 is CASSRTPNGGDEQFF. V gene TRBV6-5 combines with J gene TRBJ2-1. CDR1 is MNHEY, CDR2 SVGAGI, per germline. The CDR3 is 15 amino acids.

The chain has TRBV6-1 and TRBJ2-7. The CDR3 consists of 14 residues. Germline V gene data show CDR1 as MNHNS and CDR2 as SASEGT. This chain's CDR3 is CASIEGAISYEQYF.

The J gene is TRBJ2-5, the V gene TRBV12-3 or TRBV12-4; TCRdb gives TRBD2 as the D gene, but with no DNA this cannot be confirmed. The CDR3 is made up of 12 amino acids. The CDR3 sequence is CASSLSREAANF.

The chain joins TRBV10-3 to TRBJ2-1; the TCRdb D gene call, TRBD1, has no DNA to confirm it. Germline CDR1 is ENHRY and CDR2 is SYGVKD. The CDR3 extends over 15 amino acids. The CDR3 reads CAISGRATTYNEQFF.

The rearrangement uses TRBV10-3 and TRBJ1-1; the D gene TCRdb calls, TRBD1, cannot be checked with no DNA. Germline values: CDR1 ENHRY, CDR2 SYGVKD. The CDR3 has 12 residues. The CDR3 sequence: CATGAGGTEAFF.

The chain couples TRBV18 to TRBJ2-3; checking the TCRdb D call of TRBD1 is not possible without DNA. From germline, CDR1 is KGHSH and CDR2 LQKENI. This CDR3 has 15 amino acids. CDR3 region: CASSPPAGWPDTQYF.

V is TRBV7-6 and J is TRBJ2-7. This CDR3 region has 14 residues. Per germline, CDR1 SGHVS and CDR2 FNYEAQ. CDR3 sequence: CASSLAGIDYEQYF. Full variable domain (outside the CDR3, taken from reference TRBV7-6 and TRBJ2-7): GAGVSQSPRYKVTKRGQDVALRCDPISGHVSLYWYRQALGQGPEFLTYFNYEAQQDKSGLPNDRFSAERPEGSISTLTIQRTEQRDSAMYRCASSLAGIDYEQYFGPGTRLTVT.

The V gene is TRBV18, the J gene TRBJ2-5. This CDR3 has 14 amino acids. CDR1 and CDR2 (germline): KGHSH, LQKENI. The CDR3 reads CASSLKDRQETQYF.

The rearrangement joins TRBV14 to TRBJ1-4; absent DNA, TCRdb's TRBD1 call cannot be checked. Germline V gene sequence: CDR1 SGHDN, CDR2 FVKESK. This CDR3 is 14 amino acids long. This CDR3 reads CASSHGGYNEKLFF.

The CDR3 sequence is CASSLSLFSYNEQFF. This chain joins TRBV7-2 and TRBJ2-1; checking the TCRdb D call of TRBD1 is not possible without DNA. The CDR3 covers 15 residues. Germline assignment: CDR1 SGHTA and CDR2 FQGNSA.

V gene TRBV7-9 combines with J gene TRBJ2-1. This CDR3 has 16 amino acids. Looked up from germline, CDR1 is SEHNR and CDR2 is FQNEAQ (reference sequence). Here the CDR3 reads CASSLAGAQMYNEQFF.

V gene TRBV5-1 combines with J gene TRBJ1-2; TCRdb outputs TRBD1, but without DNA this stays unchecked. Germline assignment: CDR1 SGHRS and CDR2 YFSETQ. CDR3 size: 13 residues. CDR3 amino acids: CASSLSRNYGYTF.

J is TRBJ1-5 and V is TRBV10-3; as DNA is missing, the TRBD1 call by TCRdb cannot be tested. From germline, CDR1 is ENHRY and CDR2 SYGVKD. This CDR3 comprises 15 residues. The CDR3 region is CAISESGDDNQPQHF.

The V call is TRBV10-3, the J call TRBJ2-3; TCRdb picks TRBD2, but there is no DNA to check that call. The CDR3 extends over 16 amino acids. Per germline, CDR1 ENHRY and CDR2 SYGVKD. CDR3 region: CAISESTGVATDTQYF.

The chain couples TRBV20-1 to TRBJ2-1; TCRdb calls TRBD1, which cannot be checked without DNA. The germline gives CDR1 DFQATT, CDR2 SNEGSKA (reference sequence). There are 14 residues in the CDR3. The CDR3 spells CSPPRLGQRGEQFF.

The genes are TRBV29-1 and TRBJ2-3. The CDR3 extends over 13 amino acids. The germline gives CDR1 SQVTM, CDR2 ANQGSEA. CDR3 residues: CSVEGTITDTQYF.

The V and J genes are TRBV5-1 and TRBJ2-1; TCRdb proposes TRBD1, but this gene call is untestable without DNA. This CDR3 has 14 amino acids. From germline, CDR1 is SGHRS and CDR2 YFSETQ. CDR3 region: CASSSSSSGAEQFF.

CDR3 protein: CASSSLTGRGNEQFF. V is TRBV11-2 and J is TRBJ2-1; the D gene TCRdb calls, TRBD1, cannot be checked with no DNA. The CDR3 spans 15 residues. Germline V gene sequence: CDR1 SGHAT, CDR2 FQNNGV.

The V call is TRBV5-1, the J call TRBJ1-2; TCRdb calls TRBD1, which cannot be checked without DNA. This CDR3 has 19 amino acids. In germline, CDR1 is SGHRS, CDR2 YFSETQ. This CDR3 is CASSSLRGTNRGSHDGYTF.